These 7 T cell receptor beta chains share one sample of origin, sequenced in a study of CD8+CD57+ T cells in acquired aplastic anemia. Genomic DNA, the template, was used for profiling of the TCR beta VDJ and CDR3. TCRdb reanalysed the reads using MiXCR and keeps one entry per CDR3 protein. The sample contains around 170,000 distinct CDR3 sequences, around 60% of which appear only once. The sequencing input was sorted CD4+, CD8+, or CD8+CD57+ T cells (not recorded which) from PBMCs. The origin of the receptors is a human donor in good health.

V usage is TRBV5-5 and J usage is TRBJ2-1; D is tentatively TRBD1 or TRBD2 (6 bases each). Per the germline V gene, CDR1 is SGHKS and CDR2 is YYEKEE (reference sequence). Trimming took off 5 bases at V and 3 bases at J, with 15 bases between the two ends. CDR3 length: 15 amino acids. The CDR3 DNA follows: TGTGCCAGCAGGGGATTCGGAGGGGGCTACAATGAGCAGTTCTTC. It specifies CASRGFGGGYNEQFF.

J is TRBJ1-1 and V is TRBV4-3, with D unclear. CDR3 size: 14 residues. Germline CDR1 LGHNA, CDR2 YSLEER. V was clipped by 0 bases and J by 2 bases, with 7 bases between them. CDR3 protein: CASSQDRVNTEAFF. The CDR3, as DNA: TGCGCCAGCAGCCAAGATCGAGTTAACACTGAAGCTTTCTTT.

This clonotype has ten or more counts. The CDR3 region has the DNA TGTGCCAGCAGCGTAGTTCAGGGACCCTACAATGAGCAGTTCTTC. It translates to CASSVVQGPYNEQFF. The genes are TRBV9 and TRBJ2-1; D tentatively fits TRBD1 or TRBD2 (5 bases each). V lost 0 bases, J lost 2 bases, and 9 bases lay in between. This CDR3 is built from 15 residues. Germline CDR1 reads SGDLS; CDR2 reads YYNGEE.

Regarding this clonotype: One end of the junction varies from germline; a read error may be responsible. The chain couples TRBV7-2 to TRBJ2-7; 9 nucleotides agree with TRBD1. Germline V gene lookup returns CDR1 SGHTA and CDR2 FQGNSA. This CDR3 region has 15 residues. The CDR3 loop reads CASSLMGTGMGEQSF. The DNA for the CDR3 is TGTGCCAGCAGCTTAATGGGGACAGGGATGGGCGAGCAGTCCTTC.

This clonotype was found a few times. The rearrangement uses TRBV19 and TRBJ2-7; 7 bases line up with TRBD1. Germline values: CDR1 LNHDA, CDR2 SQIVND (reference sequence). The CDR3 length is 14 residues. Trimming took 2 bases from V and 3 from J; bases not matched to a gene: 4. CDR3 residues: CASSISDRYYEQYF. Here the CDR3 DNA reads TGTGCCAGTAGTATATCGGACAGGTACTACGAGCAGTACTTC.

This clonotype was seen only once. This chain joins TRBV29-1 and TRBJ1-1, with a possible D match to TRBD1 (6 bases). The CDR3 totals 14 residues. Germline-derived CDR1 and CDR2 are SQVTM and ANQGSEA. V lost 7 bases and J lost 2, with 17 bases in between. The CDR3 DNA reads TGCAGCGCCGCTGGGGCAGGGGAAAACACTGAAGCTTTCTTT. It yields the protein CSAAGAGENTEAFF.

This clonotype appeared a few times. This chain uses TRBV20-1 with TRBJ2-3, with a weak D call TRBD2 (5 bases). This CDR3 has 13 amino acids. Germline values: CDR1 DFQATT, CDR2 SNEGSKA (reference sequence). Trimming stripped 3 bases from V and 3 bases from J, with 10 bases between. CDR3 sequence: CSARNSVTDTQYF. CDR3 in DNA: TGCAGTGCTAGGAATAGCGTTACAGATACGCAGTATTTT.